A single sample gave rise to the 21 T cell receptor beta chains below, sequenced in a study of T cells after somatic rescue of genetic block. The repertoire was sequenced with immunoSEQ multiplex PCR; TCRdb's copy has only in-frame clones and lacks some. This sample has tens of thousands of clones, with around 90% found just once. The sample taken for sequencing was peripheral blood mononuclear cells (PBMCs). Source of these receptors: a woman between 18 and 29 years old.

The chain uses TRBV18 and TRBJ2-7; D uncertain. Between the trimmed V and J ends, which lost 3 bases and 6 bases, there was a span of 12 bases. The CDR3 is 13 amino acids. Germline V gene sequence: CDR1 KGHSH, CDR2 LQKENI. CDR3 DNA: TGTGCCAGCTCACCTATCGGTCCGGGCGAGCAGTACTTC. Amino acids: CASSPIGPGEQYF.

J is TRBJ1-1 and V is TRBV28; D remains ambiguous. Trimming removed 5 bases from V and 3 bases from J, with 4 bases in between. CDR3 length equals 11 residues. In germline, CDR1 is MDHEN, CDR2 SYDVKM. CDR3 protein: CASSDYTEAFF. CDR3 nucleotides: TGTGCCAGCAGTGACTACACTGAAGCTTTCTTT.

V is TRBV28 and J is TRBJ2-1; 14 nucleotides line up with TRBD2. The CDR3 runs to 16 residues. V lost 6 bases, J lost 7 bases, and 8 bases stayed unmatched. Looked up from germline, CDR1 is MDHEN and CDR2 is SYDVKM. The CDR3 region is CASRSRLAGGANEQFF. The DNA of the CDR3 is TGTGCCAGCAGAAGTCGACTAGCGGGAGGGGCTAATGAGCAGTTCTTC.

The chain couples TRBV27 to TRBJ2-3; tentative D call: TRBD2 (5 bases). The germline CDR1 and CDR2 sequences are MNHEY and SMNVEV (reference sequence). V was clipped by 3 bases and J by 5 bases, with 18 bases between them. This CDR3 region has 16 residues. The CDR3 DNA is TGTGCCAGCAGTTTGGACTCGCGGGCGTGGGGAGATACGCAGTATTTT. Amino acids: CASSLDSRAWGDTQYF.

This clone was detected only a few times. J is TRBJ2-3 and V is TRBV5-1, with 7 bases fitting TRBD2. Germline V CDR1 and CDR2: SGHRS, YFSETQ. V shed 4 bases and J 4 bases; nucleotides not matched to a gene: 21. The CDR3 totals 19 residues. The DNA for the CDR3 is TGCGCCAGCAGCCCGCGGGCTAGCGGCCTACCCGGGGAGCCAGATACGCAGTATTTT. Protein: CASSPRASGLPGEPDTQYF.

The chain uses TRBV28 and TRBJ2-2, with D possibly matching TRBD2 (6 bases). Trimming took off 4 bases at V and 2 bases at J, with 8 bases between the two ends. CDR1 and CDR2 from the germline V gene are MDHEN and SYDVKM. This CDR3 region has 14 residues. The CDR3, as DNA: TGTGCCAGCAGTTCGGGACTCAACACCGGGGAGCTGTTTTTT. Its translation: CASSSGLNTGELFF.

The V and J genes are TRBV4-3 and TRBJ2-5; 9 bases map to TRBD1. V was pared by 4 bases and J by 5 bases, with 8 bases of the junction left unmatched. The CDR3 is 15 residues long. CDR1 LGHNA and CDR2 YSLEER come from the germline V gene. CDR3 in DNA: TGCGCCAGCAGCCCGAGACAGGGGGTCCCGGAGACCCAGTACTTC. As protein: CASSPRQGVPETQYF.

This chain links TRBV10-3 with TRBJ2-5; D is ambiguous. V was cut by 3 bases and J by 2 bases, with 1 base left in between. CDR1 is ENHRY and CDR2 is SYGVKD in the germline V gene. The CDR3 covers 11 residues. The CDR3 region is CAISDQETQYF. The CDR3 bases are TGTGCCATCAGTGATCAAGAGACCCAGTACTTC.

This clone was recorded once. V usage is TRBV5-1 and J usage is TRBJ2-1, with 11 positions matching TRBD2. Trimming cost V 0 bases and J 9 bases; bases outside gene matches: 14. CDR1 and CDR2 from the germline V gene are SGHRS and YFSETQ. This CDR3 is built from 18 residues. CDR3 amino acids: CASSLVWASGRPTGEQFF. The CDR3 DNA sequence: TGCGCCAGCAGCTTGGTTTGGGCTAGCGGGAGGCCTACGGGTGAGCAGTTCTTC.

V gene TRBV19 combines with J gene TRBJ1-4; TRBD1 might be the D (5 bases). This CDR3 comprises 15 residues. V lost 5 bases to trimming and J lost 7 bases, with 17 bases between them. Germline CDR1 and CDR2: LNHDA and SQIVND (reference sequence). CDR3 DNA: TGTGCCAGTAGTGCCGGTCAAGGAGGGGCTGAAAAACTGTTTTTT. Its protein is CASSAGQGGAEKLFF.

The V call is TRBV7-3, the J call TRBJ2-7; TRBD2 might be the D (5 bases). The CDR3 extends over 11 amino acids. CDR1 is SGHTA, CDR2 FQGTGA, per germline. Trimming left V 4 bases short and J 6 bases short, with 7 bases between. CDR3 sequence: CASSSGGEQYF. CDR3 DNA sequence: TGTGCCAGCAGCTCAGGAGGCGAGCAGTACTTC.

The chain links TRBV21-1 to TRBJ2-7; the table's D call, TRBD1, has no DNA check behind it. TRBV21-1 is a known pseudogene. The CDR3 has 16 amino acids. The CDR3 here is CASSIKRGTGFHEQYF. In nucleotides, the CDR3 is TGTGCCAGCAGCATCAAAAGGGGGACAGGGTTCCACGAGCAGTACTTC.

The chain is built from TRBV5-4 and TRBJ1-3, with D hard to call. This CDR3 is built from 15 residues. Germline CDR1 and CDR2: SGHNT and YYREEE (reference sequence). V gave up 3 bases and J gave up 0 bases, with 10 bases separating them. The CDR3 sequence is CASSYPDPSGNTIYF. CDR3 nucleotides: TGTGCCAGCAGCTATCCGGACCCCTCTGGAAACACCATATATTTT.

V is TRBV5-4 and J is TRBJ1-1; tentative D call: TRBD1 (5 bases). The germline V and J ends were trimmed by 6 bases and 3 bases, with 15 bases remaining between them. There are 14 residues in the CDR3. Germline CDR1 SGHNT, CDR2 YYREEE (reference sequence). This CDR3 is CASTSQGPYTEAFF. CDR3 coding DNA: TGTGCCAGCACTTCCCAGGGCCCATACACTGAAGCTTTCTTT.

Written as DNA, the CDR3 is TGCGCCAGCAGCTTGGCGCCTAGCGGGAGCGTTGAGCAGTTCTTC. It encodes CASSLAPSGSVEQFF. V is TRBV5-1 and J is TRBJ2-1; 10 bases fit TRBD2. The CDR3 extends over 15 amino acids. The germline V gene has CDR1 SGHRS and CDR2 YFSETQ. The V gene end was trimmed by 0 bases and the J gene end by 9 bases; junction bases not matched to a gene: 6.

The genes are TRBV18 and TRBJ1-5, with D tentatively TRBD1 (6 bases). Germline V gives CDR1 KGHSH, CDR2 LQKENI. V dropped 4 bases and J dropped 3 bases, with 10 bases sitting between them. This CDR3 has 14 amino acids. CDR3 nucleotides: TGTGCCAGCTCACGACAGGAGTTCAATCAGCCCCAGCATTTT. It is translated as CASSRQEFNQPQHF. Combining the CDR3 with reference TRBV18 and TRBJ1-5 gives the whole variable domain NAGVMQNPRHLVRRRGQEARLRCSPMKGHSHVYWYRQLPEEGLKFMVYLQKENIIDESGMPKERFSAEFPKEGPSILRIQQVVRGDSAAYFCASSRQEFNQPQHFGDGTRLSIL.

The chain employs TRBV28 and TRBJ1-5, with no clear D. The CDR3 length is 17 residues. Trimming pared 2 bases from V and 3 bases from J, leaving 17 bases between. From germline, CDR1 is MDHEN and CDR2 SYDVKM. The CDR3 DNA reads as TGTGCCAGCAGTTTAGCCCCCTTAGCCAGATTCAATCAGCCCCAGCATTTT. This encodes CASSLAPLARFNQPQHF. The variable domain in full, completed from reference TRBV28 and TRBJ1-5, reads DVKVTQSSRYLVKRTGEKVFLECVQDMDHENMFWYRQDPGLGLRLIYFSYDVKMKEKGDIPEGYSVSREKKERFSLILESASTNQTSMYLCASSLAPLARFNQPQHFGDGTRLSIL.

The CDR3 DNA reads TGTGCCAGCAGCGGGGGTTCCTACAATGAGCAGTTCTTC. Translated: CASSGGSYNEQFF. The chain couples TRBV27 to TRBJ2-1; D may be TRBD2 (6 bases). The CDR3 covers 13 residues. CDR1 MNHEY and CDR2 SMNVEV come from the germline V gene (reference sequence). Trimming took 6 bases from V and 1 from J, leaving 7 bases between them.

V and J are TRBV10-2 and TRBJ1-5; 8 nucleotides align to TRBD1. Per germline, CDR1 WSHSY and CDR2 SAAADI. V was clipped by 2 bases and J by 3 bases; unmatched bases: 12. The CDR3 totals 18 residues. CDR3 protein: CASSEQRGSGGTNQPQHF. DNA of the CDR3: TGCGCCAGCAGTGAGCAGCGAGGATCAGGGGGCACCAATCAGCCCCAGCATTTT.

The chain carries TRBV7-9 and TRBJ2-3, with D unclear. V was pared by 2 bases and J by 4 bases, with 4 bases between. Germline assignment: CDR1 SEHNR and CDR2 FQNEAQ (reference sequence). The CDR3 runs to 12 residues. The CDR3 is CASSLTADTQYF. The CDR3, as DNA: TGTGCCAGCAGCTTAACAGCAGATACGCAGTATTTT.

The chain joins TRBV2 to TRBJ2-3, with 7 bases that match TRBD1. The germline gives CDR1 SNHLY, CDR2 FYNNEI. V lost 0 bases and J lost 5; bases outside the gene matches: 5. There are 15 residues in the CDR3. CDR3 amino acids: CASSEARRQGDTQYF. The CDR3 coding sequence is TGTGCCAGCAGTGAAGCGCGTAGACAGGGAGATACGCAGTATTTT.